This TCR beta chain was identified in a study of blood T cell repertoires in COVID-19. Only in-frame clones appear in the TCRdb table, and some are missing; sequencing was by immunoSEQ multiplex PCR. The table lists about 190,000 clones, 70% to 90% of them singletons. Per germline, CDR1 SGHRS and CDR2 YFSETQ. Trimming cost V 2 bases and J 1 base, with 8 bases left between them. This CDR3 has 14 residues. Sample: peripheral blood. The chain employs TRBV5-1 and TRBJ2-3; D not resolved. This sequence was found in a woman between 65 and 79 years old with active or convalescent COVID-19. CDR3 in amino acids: CASSLLGRTDTQYF. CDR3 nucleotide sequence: TGCGCCAGCAGCTTATTGGGCCGCACAGATACGCAGTATTTT.